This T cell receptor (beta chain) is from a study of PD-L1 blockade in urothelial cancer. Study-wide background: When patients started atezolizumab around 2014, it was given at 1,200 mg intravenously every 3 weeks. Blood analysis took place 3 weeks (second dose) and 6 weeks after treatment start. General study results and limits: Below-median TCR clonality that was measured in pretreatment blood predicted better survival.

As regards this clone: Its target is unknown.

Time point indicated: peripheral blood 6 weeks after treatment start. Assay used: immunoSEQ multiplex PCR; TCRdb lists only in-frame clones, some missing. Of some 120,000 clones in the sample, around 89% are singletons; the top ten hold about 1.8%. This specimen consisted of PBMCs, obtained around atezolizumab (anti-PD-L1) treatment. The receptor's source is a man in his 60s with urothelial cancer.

CDR3 loop: CAWSLNTGGETQYF. In DNA, the CDR3 is TGTGCCTGGAGTCTCAACACGGGGGGGGAGACCCAGTACTTC. The chain joins TRBV30 to TRBJ2-5, with TRBD2 matching 8 bases. The J segment lost 5 bases and the V segment lost 2 bases, leaving 7 bases of the junction unmatched. Germline V gene data show CDR1 as GTSNPN and CDR2 as SVGIG (reference sequence). The CDR3 covers 14 residues.